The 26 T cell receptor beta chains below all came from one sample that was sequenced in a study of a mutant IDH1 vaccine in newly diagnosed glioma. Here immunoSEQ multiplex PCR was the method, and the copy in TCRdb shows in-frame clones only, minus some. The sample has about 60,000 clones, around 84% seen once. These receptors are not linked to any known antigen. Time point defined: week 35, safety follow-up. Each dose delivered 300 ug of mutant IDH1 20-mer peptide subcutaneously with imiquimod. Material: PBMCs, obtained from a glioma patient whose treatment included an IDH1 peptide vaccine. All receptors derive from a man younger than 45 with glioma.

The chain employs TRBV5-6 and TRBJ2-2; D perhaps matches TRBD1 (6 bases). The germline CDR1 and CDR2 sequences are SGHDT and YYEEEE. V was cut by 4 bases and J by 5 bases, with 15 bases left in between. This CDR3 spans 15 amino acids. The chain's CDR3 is CASSLMGAQTGELFF. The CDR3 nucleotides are TGTGCCAGCAGCCTCATGGGGGCCCAGACCGGGGAGCTGTTTTTT. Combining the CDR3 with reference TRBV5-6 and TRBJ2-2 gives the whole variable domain DAGVTQSPTHLIKTRGQQVTLRCSPKSGHDTVSWYQQALGQGPQFIFQYYEEEERQRGNFPDRFSGHQFPNYSSELNVNALLLGDSALYLCASSLMGAQTGELFFGEGSRLTVL.

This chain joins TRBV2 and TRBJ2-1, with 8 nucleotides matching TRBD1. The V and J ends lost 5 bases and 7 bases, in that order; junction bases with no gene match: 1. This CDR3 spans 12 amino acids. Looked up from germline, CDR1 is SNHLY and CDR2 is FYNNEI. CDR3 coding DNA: TGTGCCAGCAGTCGACAGGGGAATGAGCAGTTCTTC. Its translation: CASSRQGNEQFF.

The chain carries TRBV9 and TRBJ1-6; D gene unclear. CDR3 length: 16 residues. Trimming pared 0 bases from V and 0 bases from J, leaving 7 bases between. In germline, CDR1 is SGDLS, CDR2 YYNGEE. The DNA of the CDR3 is TGTGCCAGCAGCGTAGACGGGAGCTCCTATAATTCACCCCTCCACTTT. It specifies CASSVDGSSYNSPLHF.

The DNA of the CDR3 is TGTGCCAGCAGTAACGTCGGGTTTCAGCCCCAGCATTTT. This codes for CASSNVGFQPQHF. The rearrangement uses TRBV6-6 and TRBJ1-5, with D hard to call. The V gene lost 5 bases and the J gene lost 6 bases, with 11 bases spanning the gap. The germline V gene has CDR1 MNHNY and CDR2 SVGAGI (reference sequence). This CDR3 is 13 amino acids long.

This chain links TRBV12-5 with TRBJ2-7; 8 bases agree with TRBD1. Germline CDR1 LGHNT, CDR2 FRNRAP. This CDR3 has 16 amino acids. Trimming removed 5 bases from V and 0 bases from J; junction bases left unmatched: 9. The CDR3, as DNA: TGTGCTAGTGGTCTCGACCGACAGGGGAGCTCCTACGAGCAGTACTTC. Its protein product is CASGLDRQGSSYEQYF.

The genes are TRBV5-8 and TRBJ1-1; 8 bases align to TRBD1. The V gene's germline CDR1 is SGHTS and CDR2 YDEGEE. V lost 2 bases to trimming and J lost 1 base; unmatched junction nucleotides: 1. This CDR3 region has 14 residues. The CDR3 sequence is CASSFGTGNTEAFF. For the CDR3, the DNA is TGTGCCAGCAGCTTCGGGACAGGGAACACTGAAGCTTTCTTT. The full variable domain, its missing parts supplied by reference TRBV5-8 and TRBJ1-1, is EAGVTQSPTHLIKTRGQQATLRCSPISGHTSVYWYQQALGLGLQFLLWYDEGEERNRGNFPPRFSGRQFPNYSSELNVNALELEDSALYLCASSFGTGNTEAFFGQGTRLTVV.

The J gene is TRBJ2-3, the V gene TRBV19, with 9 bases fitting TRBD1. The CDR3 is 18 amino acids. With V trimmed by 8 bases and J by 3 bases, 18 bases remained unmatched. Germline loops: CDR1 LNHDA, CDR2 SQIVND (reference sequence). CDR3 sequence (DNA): TGTGCCAGTCGACAGGGGGGGAGCTGGGCATTTAGAACAGATACGCAGTATTTT. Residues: CASRQGGSWAFRTDTQYF.

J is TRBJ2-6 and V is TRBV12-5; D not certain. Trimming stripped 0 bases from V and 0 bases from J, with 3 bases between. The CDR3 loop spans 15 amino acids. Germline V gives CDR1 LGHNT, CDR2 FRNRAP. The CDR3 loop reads CASGLVNSGANVLTF. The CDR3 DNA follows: TGTGCTAGTGGTTTGGTAAACTCTGGGGCCAACGTCCTGACTTTC.

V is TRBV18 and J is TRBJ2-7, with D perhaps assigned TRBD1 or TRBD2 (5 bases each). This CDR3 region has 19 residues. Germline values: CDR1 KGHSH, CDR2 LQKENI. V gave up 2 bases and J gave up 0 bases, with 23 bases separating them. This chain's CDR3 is CASSPGRGKKGTSSYEQYF. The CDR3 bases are TGTGCCAGCTCACCAGGGAGAGGAAAAAAAGGGACGAGCTCCTACGAGCAGTACTTC.

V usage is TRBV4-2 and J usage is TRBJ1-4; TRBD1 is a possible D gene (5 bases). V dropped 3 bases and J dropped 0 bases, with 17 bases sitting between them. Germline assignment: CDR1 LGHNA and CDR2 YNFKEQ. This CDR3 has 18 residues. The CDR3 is CASSHHSAGDATNEKLFF. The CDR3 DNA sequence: TGTGCCAGCAGCCACCATTCGGCGGGGGACGCAACTAATGAAAAACTGTTTTTT.

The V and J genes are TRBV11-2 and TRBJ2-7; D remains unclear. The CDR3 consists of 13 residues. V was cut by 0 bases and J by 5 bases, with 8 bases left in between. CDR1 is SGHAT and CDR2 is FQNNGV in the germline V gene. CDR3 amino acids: CASSLDGVDEQYF. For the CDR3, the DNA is TGTGCCAGCAGCTTAGATGGGGTCGACGAGCAGTACTTC.

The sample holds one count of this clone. The CDR3 spells CASSLGQGPSGNTIYF. CDR3 coding DNA: TGTGCCAGCAGCTTGGGACAGGGTCCCTCTGGAAACACCATATATTTT. V and J are TRBV7-7 and TRBJ1-3; 9 bases align to TRBD1. V shed 3 bases, J shed 0 bases, and the junction held 3 bases outside the gene matches. Per germline, CDR1 SSHAT and CDR2 FNYEAQ (reference sequence). This CDR3 contains 16 residues.

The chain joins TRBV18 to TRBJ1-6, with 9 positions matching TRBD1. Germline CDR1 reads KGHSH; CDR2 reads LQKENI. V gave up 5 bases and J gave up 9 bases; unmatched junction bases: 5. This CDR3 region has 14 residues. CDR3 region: CASSSGQGSSPLHF. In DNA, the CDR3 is TGTGCCAGCTCATCGGGACAGGGCAGTTCACCCCTCCACTTT.

The CDR3: CASGLPTGPGSSNYGYTF. The CDR3 nucleotides read TGTGCTAGTGGTTTGCCAACGGGGCCAGGGAGCTCTAACTATGGCTACACCTTC. This chain links TRBV12-5 with TRBJ1-2, with a weak D call TRBD1 (5 bases). V was clipped by 2 bases and J by 0 bases, with 19 bases between them. CDR1 LGHNT and CDR2 FRNRAP come from the germline V gene. The CDR3 sequence is 18 residues long.

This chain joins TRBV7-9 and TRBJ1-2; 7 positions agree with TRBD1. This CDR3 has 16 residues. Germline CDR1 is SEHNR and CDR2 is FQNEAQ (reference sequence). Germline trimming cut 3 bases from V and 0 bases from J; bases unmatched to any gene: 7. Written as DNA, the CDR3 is TGTGCCAGCAGCTTCATAAGACAGGGCTCTAACTATGGCTACACCTTC. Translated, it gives CASSFIRQGSNYGYTF.

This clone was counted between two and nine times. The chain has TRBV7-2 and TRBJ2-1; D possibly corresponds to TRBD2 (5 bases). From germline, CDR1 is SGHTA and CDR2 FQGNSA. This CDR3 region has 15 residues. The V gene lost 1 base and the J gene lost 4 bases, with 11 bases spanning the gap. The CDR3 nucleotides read TGTGCCAGCAGCTTAGAAGGAGGTCTATACAATGAGCAGTTCTTC. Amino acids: CASSLEGGLYNEQFF.

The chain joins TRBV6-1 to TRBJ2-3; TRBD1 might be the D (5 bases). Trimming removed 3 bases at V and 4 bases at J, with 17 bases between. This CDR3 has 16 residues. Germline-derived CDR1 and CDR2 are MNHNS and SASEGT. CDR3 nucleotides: TGTGCCAGCAGTGACTTCCAGGGCCTTAGTGCAGATACGCAGTATTTT. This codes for CASSDFQGLSADTQYF.

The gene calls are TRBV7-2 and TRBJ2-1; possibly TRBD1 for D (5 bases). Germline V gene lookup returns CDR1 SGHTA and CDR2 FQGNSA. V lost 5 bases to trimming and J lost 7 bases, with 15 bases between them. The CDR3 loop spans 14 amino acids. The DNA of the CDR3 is TGTGCCAGCAGCACGTACCTCGACAGTAATGAGCAGTTCTTC. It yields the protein CASSTYLDSNEQFF.

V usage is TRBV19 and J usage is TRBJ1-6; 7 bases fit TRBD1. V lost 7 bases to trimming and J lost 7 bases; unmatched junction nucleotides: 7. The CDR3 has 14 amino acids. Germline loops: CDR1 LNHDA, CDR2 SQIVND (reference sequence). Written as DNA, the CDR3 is TGTGCCAGTAAAAAAACAGGGGAAAATTCACCCCTCCACTTT. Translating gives CASKKTGENSPLHF.

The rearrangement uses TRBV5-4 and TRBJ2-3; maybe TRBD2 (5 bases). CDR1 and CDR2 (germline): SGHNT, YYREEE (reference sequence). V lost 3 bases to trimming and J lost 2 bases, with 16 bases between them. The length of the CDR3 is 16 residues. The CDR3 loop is CASSSSTNRYTDTQYF. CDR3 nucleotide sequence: TGTGCCAGCAGCTCCTCGACTAACCGATACACAGATACGCAGTATTTT.

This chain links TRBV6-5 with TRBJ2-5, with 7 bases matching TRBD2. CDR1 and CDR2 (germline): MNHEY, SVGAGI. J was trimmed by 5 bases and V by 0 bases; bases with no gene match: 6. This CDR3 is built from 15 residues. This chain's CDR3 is CASSYSRLGGETQYF. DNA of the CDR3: TGTGCCAGCAGTTACTCGAGGTTGGGGGGGGAGACCCAGTACTTC.

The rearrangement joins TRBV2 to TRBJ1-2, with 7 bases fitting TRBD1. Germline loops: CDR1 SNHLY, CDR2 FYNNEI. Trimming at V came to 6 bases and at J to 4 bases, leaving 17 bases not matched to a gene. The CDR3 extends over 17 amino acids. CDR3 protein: CASRDRGQHLRGYGYTF. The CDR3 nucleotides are TGTGCCAGCAGAGATAGGGGACAGCACCTACGGGGCTATGGCTACACCTTC.

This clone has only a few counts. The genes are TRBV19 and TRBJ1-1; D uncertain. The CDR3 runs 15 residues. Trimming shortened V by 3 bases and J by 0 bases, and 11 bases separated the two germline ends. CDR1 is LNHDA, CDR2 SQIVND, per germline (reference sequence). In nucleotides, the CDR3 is TGTGCCAGTAGTATTGAGAAAGGAGTGAACACTGAAGCTTTCTTT. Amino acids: CASSIEKGVNTEAFF.

CDR3: CASSPSTTNTEAFF. The CDR3 DNA is TGTGCCAGCAGCCCCTCAACTACGAACACTGAAGCTTTCTTT. V is TRBV7-6 and J is TRBJ1-1; D unresolved. The germline CDR1 and CDR2 sequences are SGHVS and FNYEAQ. V was trimmed by 5 bases and J by 1 base, leaving 11 bases between them. The CDR3 is 14 residues long.

This CDR3 reads CATSRDLLPHQAGETYNEQFF. In DNA, the CDR3 is TGTGCCACCAGCAGAGATCTCTTACCGCACCAAGCGGGGGAGACCTACAATGAGCAGTTCTTC. V usage is TRBV15 and J usage is TRBJ2-1; 8 bases map to TRBD2. J lost 2 bases, V lost 0 bases, and 18 bases had no gene match. Looked up from germline, CDR1 is LNHNV and CDR2 is YYDKDF (reference sequence). The CDR3 length is 21 residues.

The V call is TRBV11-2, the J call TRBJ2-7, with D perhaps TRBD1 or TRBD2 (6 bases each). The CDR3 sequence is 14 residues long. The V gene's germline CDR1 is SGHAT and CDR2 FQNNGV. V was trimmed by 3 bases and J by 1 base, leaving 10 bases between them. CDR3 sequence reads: CASSFGGLSYEQYF. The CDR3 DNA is TGTGCCAGCAGCTTTGGGGGGCTTTCCTACGAGCAGTACTTC.